The sequence of this TCR beta chain was determined in a study of T cell responses to AZD1222 COVID-19 vaccine. Findings and caveats of the study: There were vaccine-associated CD4 TCRs across spike, dominant at 160-218 and 743-854.

This clone was seen once. As yet, its antigen is unknown. The length of the CDR3 is 14 residues. Germline CDR1 KGHSH, CDR2 LQKENI. V shed 3 bases and J 2 bases; nucleotides not matched to a gene: 2. Assay: immunoSEQ multiplex PCR; the TCRdb copy retains only in-frame clones and omits some. The sample yields about 120,000 clones, roughly 91% seen once. The TCR was taken from an adult in good health. J is TRBJ2-7 and V is TRBV18; 9 bases agree with TRBD2. This specimen was peripheral blood, taken on day 0 of AZD1222 vaccination. As DNA, the CDR3 is TGTGCCAGCTCACCCGGGACTAGCCCCTACGAGCAGTACTTC. The encoded protein is CASSPGTSPYEQYF.